Following are 13 T cell receptor beta chains from one sample sequenced in a study of PD-L1 blockade in urothelial cancer. Clones were sequenced by immunoSEQ multiplex PCR, and TCRdb holds only the in-frame ones, with some missing. The data contain roughly 52,000 clones, 75% to 85% of them singletons. Specified time point: pretreatment peripheral blood. Sample: PBMCs, taken around atezolizumab (anti-PD-L1) treatment. The origin of the receptors is a man between 65 and 80 years old with urothelial cancer.

The chain uses TRBV5-1 and TRBJ1-4; D not certain. Trimming took 5 bases from V and 0 from J, leaving 11 bases between them. Germline-derived CDR1 and CDR2 are SGHRS and YFSETQ. The CDR3 has 15 amino acids. The CDR3: CASSPSPATNEKLFF. As DNA, the CDR3 is TGCGCCAGCAGTCCGTCACCGGCAACTAATGAAAAACTGTTTTTT.

The chain links TRBV28 to TRBJ1-4; 8 bases agree with TRBD1. The CDR3 is made up of 16 amino acids. CDR1 MDHEN and CDR2 SYDVKM come from the germline V gene. Germline trimming cut 7 bases from V and 10 bases from J; bases unmatched to any gene: 17. DNA for the CDR3: TGTGCCAGCACCACTACGGGCGCAGGGGGCTGGGGAAAACTGTTTTTT. Translated: CASTTTGAGGWGKLFF.

J is TRBJ2-7 and V is TRBV4-2, with 11 bases identical to TRBD2. Germline CDR1 reads LGHNA; CDR2 reads YNFKEQ. CDR3 size: 15 residues. Trimming took 2 bases from V and 6 from J; bases not matched to a gene: 6. The CDR3 sequence: CASSQLTSGTGEQYF. In nucleotides, the CDR3 is TGTGCCAGCAGCCAATTGACTAGCGGGACGGGCGAGCAGTACTTC.

This clone appeared a single time. This rearrangement joins TRBV6-5 to TRBJ2-7; 14 bases map to TRBD2. This CDR3 region has 13 residues. V lost 7 bases, J lost 6 bases, and 2 bases stayed unmatched. CDR1 is MNHEY and CDR2 is SVGAGI in the germline V gene. The CDR3 loop is CASTGLAGGEQYF. CDR3 DNA sequence: TGTGCCAGCACAGGACTAGCGGGAGGCGAGCAGTACTTC.

The V gene is TRBV4-2, the J gene TRBJ2-7, with D unclear. Trimming removed 4 bases from V and 0 bases from J, with 7 bases in between. The germline CDR1 and CDR2 sequences are LGHNA and YNFKEQ. This CDR3 contains 13 residues. This chain's CDR3 is CASSLRPSYEQYF. The DNA of the CDR3 is TGTGCCAGCAGCCTGAGGCCCTCCTACGAGCAGTACTTC.

The chain links TRBV2 to TRBJ2-5; no clear D gene. Germline CDR1 SNHLY, CDR2 FYNNEI. The CDR3 spans 16 residues. The V end was cut by 2 bases, the J end by 6 bases, with 19 bases between. The CDR3 loop reads CASSEYVWVEEKTQYF. CDR3 bases: TGTGCCAGCAGTGAATATGTTTGGGTCGAGGAGAAGACCCAGTACTTC.

The V and J genes are TRBV6-1 and TRBJ2-7, with 8 positions matching TRBD2. This CDR3 is 13 amino acids long. Losses at the gene ends were 5 bases for V and 3 bases for J; bases not matched to a gene: 3. CDR1 and CDR2 (germline): MNHNS, SASEGT. CDR3 sequence: CASSLSGNYEQYF. The CDR3 DNA sequence: TGTGCCAGCAGTCTTAGCGGGAACTACGAGCAGTACTTC.

To note about this clone: Other DNA sequences from this sample encode an identical CDR3 as well. CDR3 DNA sequence: TGCGCCAGCAGCTTGGTGCCAGGGGTGAACACTGAAGCTTTCTTT. Encoded protein: CASSLVPGVNTEAFF. The chain couples TRBV5-1 to TRBJ1-1; D is possibly TRBD1 (6 bases). The V gene lost 0 bases and the J gene lost 0 bases, with 9 bases spanning the gap. This CDR3 contains 15 residues. CDR1 and CDR2 (germline): SGHRS, YFSETQ.

The V call is TRBV18, the J call TRBJ2-5, with 9 positions matching TRBD2. The J call may not be correct, given that the DNA end is closer to TRBJ2-7. The CDR3 has 15 amino acids. CDR1 KGHSH and CDR2 LQKENI come from the germline V gene. CDR3 nucleotide sequence: TGTGCCAGCTCCCCCTGGGCTAGCGGGATCAGCGAGCAGTACTTC. Its translation is CASSPWASGISEQYF.

Only one count was recorded for this clone. The J gene is TRBJ2-2, the V gene TRBV28; 8 positions agree with TRBD1. CDR1 and CDR2 (germline): MDHEN, SYDVKM. V trimming: 8 bases; J trimming: 6 bases; junction bases outside the gene matches: 11. The CDR3 contains 15 residues. CDR3: CASSILDRAAGELFF. CDR3 in DNA: TGTGCCAGCTCTATACTGGACAGGGCGGCCGGGGAGCTGTTTTTT.

This clone was detected only once. The genes are TRBV19 and TRBJ1-5, with TRBD1 matching 7 bases. The CDR3 covers 14 residues. V shed 5 bases, J shed 2 bases, and the junction held 3 bases outside the gene matches. Germline values: CDR1 LNHDA, CDR2 SQIVND (reference sequence). CDR3: CASSQGQGNQPQHF. As DNA, the CDR3 is TGTGCCAGTAGTCAAGGACAGGGCAATCAGCCCCAGCATTTT.

This clone was counted a single time. CDR3 loop: CSVEEGRGGNTIYF. CDR3 nucleotides: TGCAGCGTTGAAGAGGGGCGGGGAGGAAACACCATATATTTT. The chain carries TRBV29-1 and TRBJ1-3, with D tentatively TRBD1 (5 bases). V was shortened by 0 bases and J by 4 bases, with 10 bases between the two germline ends. The CDR3 runs 14 residues. The germline V gene encodes CDR1 SQVTM and CDR2 ANQGSEA.

This clone was recorded a few times. V gene TRBV5-1 combines with J gene TRBJ2-7, with a tentative D call TRBD2 (6 bases). The V end lost 5 bases, the J end lost 2 bases, and 14 bases lay between the germline ends. CDR3 length: 14 residues. Per the germline V gene, CDR1 is SGHRS and CDR2 is YFSETQ. CDR3 coding DNA: TGCGCCAGCAGGGTCAAGGGAGGCACCTACGAGCAGTACTTC. As protein: CASRVKGGTYEQYF.